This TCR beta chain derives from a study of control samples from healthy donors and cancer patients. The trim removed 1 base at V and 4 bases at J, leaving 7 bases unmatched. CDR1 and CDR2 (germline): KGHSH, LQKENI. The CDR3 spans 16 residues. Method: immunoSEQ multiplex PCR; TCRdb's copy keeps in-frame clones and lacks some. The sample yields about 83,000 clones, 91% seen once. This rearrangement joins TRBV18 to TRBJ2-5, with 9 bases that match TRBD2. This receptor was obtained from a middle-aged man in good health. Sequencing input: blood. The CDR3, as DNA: TGTGCCAGCTCACCACGAATCAGCGGGGGGAGAGAGACCCAGTACTTC. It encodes CASSPRISGGRETQYF.